Detailed here is one T cell receptor beta chain. Sequencing used immunoSEQ multiplex PCR; TCRdb keeps in-frame clones, though not all of them. The table records about 130,000 clones, approximately 91% of them present only once. The CDR3 contains 15 residues. Trimming took 3 bases from V and 3 from J; bases not matched to a gene: 3. Germline assignment: CDR1 SGHTA and CDR2 FQGNSA. This sample was included in a study of control samples from healthy donors and cancer patients. The origin of this receptor is a man aged 45 to 65 in good health. Sequences were obtained from blood. V and J are TRBV7-2 and TRBJ1-4, with 8 bases identical to TRBD1. The CDR3 loop is CASSFTGGPNEKLFF. CDR3 DNA: TGTGCCAGCAGCTTTACAGGGGGACCTAATGAAAAACTGTTTTTT.